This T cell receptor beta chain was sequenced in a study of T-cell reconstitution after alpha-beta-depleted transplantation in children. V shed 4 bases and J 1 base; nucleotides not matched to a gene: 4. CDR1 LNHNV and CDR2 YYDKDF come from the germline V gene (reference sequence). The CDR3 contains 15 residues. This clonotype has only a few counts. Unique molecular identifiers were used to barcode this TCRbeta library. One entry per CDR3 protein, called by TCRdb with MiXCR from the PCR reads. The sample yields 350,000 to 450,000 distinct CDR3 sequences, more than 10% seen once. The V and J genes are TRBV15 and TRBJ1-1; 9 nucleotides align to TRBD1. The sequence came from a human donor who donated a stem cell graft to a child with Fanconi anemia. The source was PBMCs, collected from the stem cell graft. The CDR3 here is CATSIRTGANTEAFF. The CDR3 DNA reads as TGTGCCACCAGCATTCGGACAGGGGCGAACACTGAAGCTTTCTTT.